This TCR beta chain is from a study of CD8 T cells in Susac syndrome. In blood CD8+ and CD4+ T cells, TCR beta underwent sequencing. Healthy donors constituted the controls, which were matched for age and sex. CD8+ and CD4+ T cells were negatively isolated; TEMRA cells were FACS-enriched. Reverse transcription of 0.5 to 1 ug RNA was performed with random hexamers. The method of amplification for TCR beta CDR3 was immunoSEQ multiplex PCR, covering 54 Vbeta and 13 Jbeta. TCRdb re-called the immunoSEQ multiplex PCR reads through MiXCR, storing one row per CDR3 protein. This repertoire shows tens of thousands of distinct CDR3 sequences, approximately 94% found once; its top ten account for nearly 0.2%. The CDR3 sequence is 15 residues long. Germline V gene sequence: CDR1 DFQATT, CDR2 SNEGSKA (reference sequence). J was trimmed by 3 bases and V by 6 bases; bases with no gene match: 8.

Sequencing used CD8+ T cells from PBMCs. The clonotype was recovered from a human donor in good health. The chain has TRBV20-1 and TRBJ2-1, with 10 bases fitting TRBD1. The CDR3 bases are TGCAGTGCGCTAACCGGGACAGGGGACTACAATGAGCAGTTCTTC. Protein product: CSALTGTGDYNEQFF.